This T cell receptor (beta chain) was sequenced in a study of CD8 T cells in ankylosing spondylitis (TCRdb year 2017). For the wider study: To find TCR variants linked to disease, the study profiled T cell receptor beta repertoires in ankylosing spondylitis patients and healthy donors. Samples of peripheral blood were taken, and for ankylosing spondylitis patients, synovial fluid was collected as well. The whole study cohort included 95 to 130 healthy donors and 25 ankylosing spondylitis patients. Summary of the overall study and its limitations: The disease-linked clones showed a CD8+ phenotype and occurred at relatively low frequencies in peripheral blood. A TCR beta motif made up of several highly homologous amino acid variants appeared to be characteristic of blood from ankylosing spondylitis patients. Some motif variants were previously reported in synovial fluid and blood of reactive arthritis patients, suggesting common disease-initiation mechanisms. Significant enrichment of the disease-linked clones was reported in matched synovial fluid samples from ankylosing spondylitis patients.

Remarks on this clonotype: Its antigen has not been determined. No quality values exist for individual bases; no much larger clone is one base distant.

The sample was run on an Illumina HiSeq 2500. Quantitative 5'-RACE with molecular barcodes was the method used to prepare the TCR beta libraries. The published analysis was carried out like this. A new computational method, built on a probabilistic model of VDJ rearrangement, was used to identify disease-linked TCR variants. Using fastp trimming at Q25 and MiXCR clonotype assembly, TCRdb reanalyzed the public sequencing data and kept in-frame beta chains. Rows are combined by CDR3 protein, so each entry shows the most common genes and DNA. TCRdb assigned the V and J calls; the authors' analysis was not used. The sample table holds 250,000 to 300,000 distinct CDR3 sequences, of which about 18% were seen once. The top ten hold 25% to 40% of the sample. The CDR3 contains 18 residues, cysteine and phenylalanine counted. Of all the DNA, just the CDR3 is kept, 54 bases in frame from base 1. The germline V gene specifies SGHDN as CDR1 and FVKESK as CDR2. Here V drops 10 bases and J drops 3 bases, and the junction holds 20 bases not matched to any gene.

Sequenced: blood, either unsorted or a sorted T cell fraction (not recorded which). The source of this sequence is a male donor with ankylosing spondylitis or in good health (not recorded which). The sequence is built from TRBV14 and TRBJ1-1; the junction holds 10 bases that match TRBD1. The DNA reads as follows: TGTGCCACCTCGCCCCGGACAGGGGGGTTTCCGTTGGACACTGAAGCTTTCTTT. Its amino acids are CATSPRTGGFPLDTEAFF.